These 5 T cell receptor beta chains were sequenced from one sample in a study of neurological immune-mediated disorders. TCRdb reanalysed the 5' RACE reads using MiXCR and keeps one entry per CDR3 protein. Of tens of thousands of distinct CDR3 sequences listed, 9.5% to 15% are singletons. The sequenced sample consisted of PBMCs. The origin of the receptors is a man aged 55-75 years in good health.

This clonotype was observed many times. The chain employs TRBV7-2 and TRBJ1-5; D not resolved. V was shortened by 0 bases and J by 7 bases, with 7 bases between the two germline ends. CDR1 and CDR2 from the germline V gene are SGHTA and FQGNSA. The CDR3 has 13 residues. The CDR3 nucleotides read TGTGCCAGCAGCTTAGCGGCCCTACAGCCCCAGCATTTT. This gives the protein CASSLAALQPQHF.

There are many counts of this clonotype. The rearrangement uses TRBV5-1 and TRBJ1-5; D is ambiguous. This CDR3 comprises 16 residues. Germline-derived CDR1 and CDR2 are SGHRS and YFSETQ. Trimming left V 4 bases short and J 4 bases short, with 18 bases between. CDR3 in DNA: TGCGCCAGCAGCCCGCTATTCTCGGAGAGTAATCAGCCCCAGCATTTT. It specifies CASSPLFSESNQPQHF.

This clonotype was recorded at least ten times. This chain connects TRBV13 to TRBJ2-7; D is ambiguous. The germline V and J ends were trimmed by 1 base and 2 bases, with 18 bases remaining between them. The CDR3 runs to 17 residues. The V gene's germline CDR1 is PRHDT and CDR2 FYEKMQ (reference sequence). The CDR3 coding sequence is TGTGCCAGCAGCTTAGTCCTTGGGCATGTCATGGCCTACGAGCAGTACTTC. Its translation is CASSLVLGHVMAYEQYF.

This clonotype was observed many times. V and J are TRBV7-2 and TRBJ2-1, with 8 bases identical to TRBD1. From germline, CDR1 is SGHTA and CDR2 FQGNSA. J gave up 1 base and V 4 bases, and 6 bases lay outside the gene matches. The CDR3 covers 16 residues. The CDR3 loop reads CASSSRTGISYNEQFF. Written as DNA, the CDR3 is TGTGCCAGCAGCTCACGGACAGGGATTTCCTACAATGAGCAGTTCTTC.

There are a few counts of this clonotype. This may come from a read error, since a much larger clone is one base off. The chain uses TRBV7-9 and TRBJ2-3; TRBD1 matches at 8 bases. CDR1 is SEHNR, CDR2 FQNEAQ, per germline (reference sequence). The CDR3 has 15 amino acids. In nucleotides, the CDR3 is TGTGCCAACAGCAGGGGACAGGCGGACACAGATACGCAGTATTTT. Translation: CANSRGQADTDTQYF.